Presented here are 27 T cell receptor beta chains from one specimen sequenced in a study of cytomegalovirus exposure and HLA in healthy donors. PCR involved 60 Vbeta and 13 Jbeta primers. Sequenced by immunoSEQ multiplex PCR; TCRdb stores in-frame clones only, minus some. The data show 150,000 to 200,000 clones, 78% seen once. The sample was PBMCs. Every receptor here comes from a woman aged 25 to 39 in good health and CMV-seropositive.

This sequence joins TRBV7-6 and TRBJ1-3; D is ambiguous. Trimming stripped 2 bases from V and 0 bases from J, with 8 bases between. Germline lookup yields CDR1 SGHVS and CDR2 FNYEAQ. The CDR3 spans 15 residues. The CDR3 reads CASSLRQNSGNTIYF. The CDR3 nucleotides read TGTGCCAGCAGCTTACGACAAAACTCTGGAAACACCATATATTTT.

This clone was picked up one time. The chain employs TRBV7-9 and TRBJ2-2; a possible D gene is TRBD2 (5 bases). Germline V gene data show CDR1 as SEHNR and CDR2 as FQNEAQ (reference sequence). Between the trimmed V and J ends, which lost 0 bases and 0 bases, there was a span of 8 bases. The CDR3 contains 16 residues. The CDR3 protein is CASSLARVANTGELFF. DNA for the CDR3: TGTGCCAGCAGCTTAGCGAGGGTAGCGAACACCGGGGAGCTGTTTTTT.

This clone was seen just once. The genes are TRBV19 and TRBJ1-1, with 8 bases fitting TRBD1. The junction had 8 bases not matched to a gene; V was cut back by 3 bases and J by 8 bases. Germline-derived CDR1 and CDR2 are LNHDA and SQIVND (reference sequence). CDR3 size: 14 residues. The CDR3 DNA reads as TGTGCCAGTAGTATCAACAGGGGGGGCAACGAAGCTTTCTTT. Protein product: CASSINRGGNEAFF.

J is TRBJ1-3 and V is TRBV9; a possible D gene is TRBD1 (6 bases). The CDR3 consists of 16 residues. The germline V gene has CDR1 SGDLS and CDR2 YYNGEE. V lost 4 bases, J lost 4 bases, and 18 bases lay in between. Here the CDR3 reads CASSPTRSTGGNTIYF. Here the CDR3 DNA reads TGTGCCAGCAGCCCCACGCGTTCCACAGGGGGAAACACCATATATTTT. Full variable domain (outside the CDR3, taken from reference TRBV9 and TRBJ1-3): DSGVTQTPKHLITATGQRVTLRCSPRSGDLSVYWYQQSLDQGLQFLIQYYNGEERAKGNILERFSAQQFPDLHSELNLSSLELGDSALYFCASSPTRSTGGNTIYFGEGSWLTVV.

The chain uses TRBV5-8 and TRBJ2-2, with 7 positions matching TRBD1. The CDR3 sequence is 15 residues long. Looked up from germline, CDR1 is SGHTS and CDR2 is YDEGEE. The J segment lost 2 bases and the V segment lost 1 base, leaving 2 bases of the junction unmatched. The CDR3 loop is CASSLQGVNTGELFF. CDR3 DNA: TGTGCCAGCAGCTTGCAGGGGGTAAACACCGGGGAGCTGTTTTTT.

The rearrangement links TRBV6-1 to TRBJ1-2, with a weak D call TRBD1 (5 bases). Germline V CDR1 and CDR2: MNHNS, SASEGT. The CDR3 extends over 12 amino acids. Trimming removed 6 bases at V and 8 bases at J, with 13 bases between. The CDR3 loop is CASREGQSGYTF. CDR3 bases: TGTGCCAGCAGGGAGGGGCAGAGCGGCTACACCTTC.

This clone showed up just a few times. The J gene is TRBJ1-2, the V gene TRBV5-1; no definite D call. V was clipped by 0 bases and J by 8 bases, with 14 bases between them. The germline V gene encodes CDR1 SGHRS and CDR2 YFSETQ. This CDR3 region has 14 residues. CDR3 sequence: CASSLGERAGGYTF. CDR3 sequence (DNA): TGCGCCAGCAGCTTGGGCGAGAGAGCGGGAGGCTACACCTTC.

V and J are TRBV19 and TRBJ1-2, with 8 bases identical to TRBD1. Germline V gene data show CDR1 as LNHDA and CDR2 as SQIVND (reference sequence). J lost 8 bases, V lost 3 bases, and 8 bases had no gene match. The CDR3 contains 14 residues. The CDR3 region has the DNA TGTGCCAGTAGTATCCTGGACAGGGTAGTCGGCTACACCTTC. Its protein is CASSILDRVVGYTF.

The chain is built from TRBV7-9 and TRBJ1-1, with a weak D call TRBD1 (5 bases). This CDR3 has 15 residues. The V gene's germline CDR1 is SEHNR and CDR2 FQNEAQ (reference sequence). V was clipped by 2 bases and J by 2 bases, with 12 bases between them. CDR3 in amino acids: CASSLRAGINTEAFF. The CDR3 DNA reads TGTGCCAGCAGCTTAAGGGCAGGGATAAACACTGAAGCTTTCTTT.

The chain joins TRBV14 to TRBJ2-1; no clear D gene. Germline CDR1 is SGHDN and CDR2 is FVKESK. V gave up 0 bases and J gave up 13 bases, with 7 bases separating them. The CDR3 sequence is 11 residues long. This CDR3 reads CASSQEARQFF. CDR3 bases: TGTGCCAGCAGCCAAGAGGCTCGTCAGTTCTTC.

The gene calls are TRBV7-2 and TRBJ1-2, with TRBD1 as a possible D gene (6 bases). V shed 4 bases and J shed 4 bases, with 10 bases lying between them. CDR1 is SGHTA and CDR2 is FQGNSA in the germline V gene. This CDR3 contains 13 residues. The CDR3 here is CASSYRESYGYTF. CDR3 sequence (DNA): TGTGCCAGCAGCTACAGGGAGAGCTATGGCTACACCTTC.

The chain links TRBV4-2 to TRBJ2-3; 16 bases fit TRBD2. The CDR3 is made up of 19 amino acids. V lost 4 bases and J lost 4; bases outside the gene matches: 11. From germline, CDR1 is LGHNA and CDR2 YNFKEQ. The CDR3 DNA is TGTGCCAGCAGCCTAAGGCGGGGGACTAGCGGGAGGGCGGCAGATACGCAGTATTTT. This gives the protein CASSLRRGTSGRAADTQYF.

The genes are TRBV6-5 and TRBJ1-4; D perhaps matches TRBD1 (5 bases). The CDR3 has 14 amino acids. Germline V gene data show CDR1 as MNHEY and CDR2 as SVGAGI. Trimming pared 5 bases from V and 7 bases from J, leaving 14 bases between. The CDR3 nucleotides read TGTGCCAGCAGTCGCCAGGGTCTAGGTGAAAAACTGTTTTTT. Translation gives CASSRQGLGEKLFF.

The chain has TRBV4-1 and TRBJ2-7, with TRBD2 matching 7 bases. J was trimmed by 4 bases and V by 1 base; bases with no gene match: 19. The CDR3 has 19 amino acids. Germline assignment: CDR1 MGHRA and CDR2 YSYEKL. CDR3 region: CASSQGQTAVGAGGYEQYF. The CDR3 DNA reads TGCGCCAGCAGCCAAGGGCAGACTGCTGTCGGTGCCGGGGGGTACGAGCAGTACTTC.

The chain recombines TRBV28 with TRBJ2-7; 13 bases align to TRBD2. Germline CDR1 reads MDHEN; CDR2 reads SYDVKM. The CDR3 runs to 17 residues. J gave up 7 bases and V 3 bases, and 12 bases lay outside the gene matches. The CDR3: CASSFGGLAGAVGEQYF. DNA of the CDR3: TGTGCCAGCAGTTTTGGCGGACTAGCGGGAGCCGTGGGGGAGCAGTACTTC.

The chain links TRBV10-2 to TRBJ1-5, with a weak D call TRBD1 (6 bases). The CDR3 covers 13 residues. V gave up 8 bases and J gave up 0 bases, with 8 bases separating them. Germline V CDR1 and CDR2: WSHSY, SAAADI. CDR3 nucleotides: TGCGCCAGCGGACAGTATAGCAATCAGCCCCAGCATTTT. As protein: CASGQYSNQPQHF.

The table lists this clone with a count of one. The chain is built from TRBV5-5 and TRBJ1-2; D remains ambiguous. This CDR3 region has 15 residues. V lost 1 base to trimming and J lost 7 bases, with 17 bases between them. The V gene's germline CDR1 is SGHKS and CDR2 YYEKEE (reference sequence). DNA of the CDR3: TGTGCCAGCAGCTTGCTCCTGGCGGGGAACAGTGGCTACACCTTC. Protein product: CASSLLLAGNSGYTF.

The rearrangement links TRBV9 to TRBJ1-1; D gene unclear. CDR1 and CDR2 (germline): SGDLS, YYNGEE. V was shortened by 3 bases and J by 1 base, with 13 bases between the two germline ends. The CDR3 consists of 15 residues. The CDR3 DNA follows: TGTGCCAGCAGCGACGCGGGGTCTGGGAACACTGAAGCTTTCTTT. It translates to CASSDAGSGNTEAFF.

The rearrangement uses TRBV2 and TRBJ2-3, with 11 bases fitting TRBD2. Losses at the gene ends were 2 bases for V and 2 bases for J; bases not matched to a gene: 3. CDR1 and CDR2 (germline): SNHLY, FYNNEI. CDR3 length equals 16 residues. The CDR3 DNA sequence: TGTGCCAGCAGTGAAAGGACTAGCGGGTTCACAGATACGCAGTATTTT. Protein: CASSERTSGFTDTQYF.

This clone has a handful of counts. This chain connects TRBV6-1 to TRBJ2-7, with a possible D match to TRBD2 (6 bases). The CDR3 contains 13 residues. Germline V gene data show CDR1 as MNHNS and CDR2 as SASEGT. Trimming left V 3 bases short and J 2 bases short, with 8 bases between. The CDR3 DNA is TGTGCCAGCAGTGAGGGACTTGCCTACGAGCAGTACTTC. This codes for CASSEGLAYEQYF.

The chain combines TRBV4-2 with TRBJ2-7, with a weak D call TRBD2 (5 bases). With 1 base removed from V and 1 base from J, the gap between germline ends came to 14 bases. This CDR3 has 16 residues. Germline V CDR1 and CDR2: LGHNA, YNFKEQ. The CDR3 nucleotides read TGTGCCAGCAGCCAAGTATCGGGGTTGGGGTCCTACGAGCAGTACTTC. Residues: CASSQVSGLGSYEQYF.

There are a few counts of this clone. The V call is TRBV9, the J call TRBJ1-1; TRBD1 aligns across 9 bases. The CDR3 loop spans 15 amino acids. Germline CDR1 is SGDLS and CDR2 is YYNGEE. J lost 0 bases, V lost 4 bases, and 4 bases had no gene match. CDR3 amino acids: CASSLGTGMNTEAFF. The CDR3 DNA follows: TGTGCCAGCAGCCTGGGGACAGGGATGAACACTGAAGCTTTCTTT.

This rearrangement joins TRBV7-9 to TRBJ1-1; possible D gene TRBD1, 6 bases. The CDR3 is 18 amino acids. Trimming shortened V by 5 bases and J by 1 base, and 23 bases separated the two germline ends. Germline CDR1 is SEHNR and CDR2 is FQNEAQ (reference sequence). The CDR3 reads CASSPYRAGYEKNTEAFF. The DNA for the CDR3 is TGTGCCAGCAGCCCCTACAGGGCAGGGTATGAGAAGAACACTGAAGCTTTCTTT.

The chain carries TRBV29-1 and TRBJ2-7, with D maybe TRBD1 (6 bases). The V end lost 6 bases, the J end lost 6 bases, and 9 bases lay between the germline ends. The CDR3 extends over 10 amino acids. Germline V gene sequence: CDR1 SQVTM, CDR2 ANQGSEA. Here the CDR3 DNA reads TGCAGCGTGGGGGACATCGAGCAGTACTTC. It specifies CSVGDIEQYF.

The chain couples TRBV28 to TRBJ1-1; D not resolved. Deletions cut 6 bases from V and 4 bases from J, with 15 bases between. The CDR3 has 14 residues. CDR1 and CDR2 from the germline V gene are MDHEN and SYDVKM. CDR3 coding DNA: TGTGCCAGCAGCCGGACTCTTTTGGGCACTGAAGCTTTCTTT. Translation gives CASSRTLLGTEAFF.

This sequence joins TRBV11-2 and TRBJ2-2, with 9 bases matching TRBD2. Germline V CDR1 and CDR2: SGHAT, FQNNGV. The trim removed 1 base at V and 6 bases at J, leaving 12 bases unmatched. This CDR3 is built from 18 residues. CDR3 coding DNA: TGTGCCAGCAGCTTAGGATATAGCGGGGGCTCTTCGCCCGGGGAGCTGTTTTTT. Protein product: CASSLGYSGGSSPGELFF.

V usage is TRBV13 and J usage is TRBJ1-2; D gene unclear. Trimming took off 1 base at V and 5 bases at J, with 5 bases between the two ends. This CDR3 has 12 residues. The germline V gene has CDR1 PRHDT and CDR2 FYEKMQ (reference sequence). The CDR3 sequence: CASSLVLYGYTF. CDR3 sequence (DNA): TGTGCCAGCAGCTTAGTCCTTTATGGCTACACCTTC.